A single sample gave rise to the 20 T cell receptor beta chains below, sequenced in a study of T-cell memory formation after mild COVID-19. TCRdb analysed the 5' RACE reads with MiXCR anew, one entry per CDR3 protein. The profile shows approximately 480,000 distinct CDR3 sequences, around a sixth of them singletons. The specimen sequenced was PBMCs or a T cell subset sorted from them (not recorded which). The source is an adult woman who had mild COVID-19 (a few samples of this study predate the infection). Cell type and time point are not known.

The chain is built from TRBV27 and TRBJ1-6; 9 bases align to TRBD1. Germline CDR1 reads MNHEY; CDR2 reads SMNVEV (reference sequence). The CDR3 is made up of 15 amino acids. V lost 8 bases, J lost 6 bases, and 8 bases stayed unmatched. The CDR3 DNA follows: TGTGCCAGCTCTATGACGGACAGGGGTAATTCACCCCTCCACTTT. Translated, it gives CASSMTDRGNSPLHF.

This clonotype has a handful of counts. V gene TRBV30 combines with J gene TRBJ1-2; tentative D call: TRBD1 (5 bases). There are 11 residues in the CDR3. The germline gives CDR1 GTSNPN, CDR2 SVGIG (reference sequence). V lost 4 bases, J lost 7 bases, and 10 bases lay in between. CDR3 sequence: CAWMRGAGYTF. The CDR3, as DNA: TGTGCCTGGATGAGGGGAGCTGGCTACACCTTC.

This clonotype was counted many times. The V gene is TRBV9, the J gene TRBJ1-1; D remains ambiguous. V lost 3 bases and J lost 1, with 13 bases in between. CDR3 length equals 15 residues. CDR1 is SGDLS and CDR2 is YYNGEE in the germline V gene. CDR3 nucleotide sequence: TGTGCCAGCAGCGCCAGAGGGAATCAGAACACTGAAGCTTTCTTT. Translation gives CASSARGNQNTEAFF. Variable domain in full (rest from reference TRBV9 and TRBJ1-1): DSGVTQTPKHLITATGQRVTLRCSPRSGDLSVYWYQQSLDQGLQFLIQYYNGEERAKGNILERFSAQQFPDLHSELNLSSLELGDSALYFCASSARGNQNTEAFFGQGTRLTVV.

CDR3 sequence: CASSLTGAGEQYF. CDR3 coding DNA: TGCGCCAGCAGCTTGACGGGAGCCGGCGAGCAGTACTTC. V is TRBV5-1 and J is TRBJ2-7, with D possibly matching TRBD2 (6 bases). Trimming removed 1 base at V and 6 bases at J, with 11 bases between. The CDR3 sequence is 13 residues long. Germline V lookup: CDR1 SGHRS, CDR2 YFSETQ.

This clonotype was recorded at least ten times. The chain recombines TRBV29-1 with TRBJ2-1; 7 positions match TRBD1. CDR3 size: 14 residues. From germline, CDR1 is SQVTM and CDR2 ANQGSEA. Trimming removed 3 bases from V and 9 bases from J; junction bases left unmatched: 11. The CDR3 spells CSVDGSQGDFEQFF. The CDR3 DNA is TGCAGCGTTGATGGGTCCCAGGGGGATTTTGAGCAGTTCTTC.

A few counts support this clonotype. The rearrangement uses TRBV11-3 and TRBJ2-3, with 7 bases matching TRBD1. Germline assignment: CDR1 SGHNT and CDR2 YENEEA. The CDR3 has 15 amino acids. Germline trimming cut 5 bases from V and 2 bases from J; bases unmatched to any gene: 7. The CDR3, as DNA: TGTGCCAGCAGCCTGGGACAGACCCACACAGATACGCAGTATTTT. Amino acid sequence: CASSLGQTHTDTQYF.

The chain combines TRBV2 with TRBJ2-2, with 10 positions matching TRBD1. Germline V gene sequence: CDR1 SNHLY, CDR2 FYNNEI. The trim removed 8 bases at V and 5 bases at J, leaving 8 bases unmatched. CDR3 length: 15 amino acids. The CDR3 DNA reads TGTGCCAGCTCGGTTGGACAGGGGGGGACCGGGGAGCTGTTTTTT. Translating gives CASSVGQGGTGELFF.

The V gene is TRBV7-9, the J gene TRBJ2-7; D is tentatively TRBD1 or TRBD2 (5 bases each). The CDR3 extends over 15 amino acids. With 4 bases removed from V and 1 base from J, the gap between germline ends came to 14 bases. CDR1 is SEHNR and CDR2 is FQNEAQ in the germline V gene (reference sequence). CDR3 sequence reads: CASSSSGTPSYEQYF. CDR3 sequence (DNA): TGTGCCAGCAGCTCATCCGGGACGCCGTCCTACGAGCAGTACTTC.

The chain links TRBV9 to TRBJ2-2, with D possibly being TRBD1 (6 bases). V was pared by 4 bases and J by 2 bases, with 12 bases between. The CDR3 consists of 15 residues. Per the germline V gene, CDR1 is SGDLS and CDR2 is YYNGEE. The CDR3 spells CASSRQAENTGELFF. The CDR3 nucleotides are TGTGCCAGCAGCCGACAGGCTGAAAACACCGGGGAGCTGTTTTTT. Together with reference TRBV9 and TRBJ2-2, the CDR3 gives the full variable domain: DSGVTQTPKHLITATGQRVTLRCSPRSGDLSVYWYQQSLDQGLQFLIQYYNGEERAKGNILERFSAQQFPDLHSELNLSSLELGDSALYFCASSRQAENTGELFFGEGSRLTVL.

The V and J genes are TRBV11-2 and TRBJ2-2; 8 bases map to TRBD2. The junction had 10 bases not matched to a gene; V was cut back by 5 bases and J by 5 bases. Germline loops: CDR1 SGHAT, CDR2 FQNNGV. The CDR3 runs 16 residues. This CDR3 is CASSHTGTRRTGELFF. The CDR3 nucleotides are TGTGCCAGCAGCCACACCGGGACTAGACGGACCGGGGAGCTGTTTTTT.

The V and J genes are TRBV19 and TRBJ2-3; D is undetermined. Trimming took 3 bases from V and 2 from J, leaving 9 bases between them. CDR3 length: 14 residues. The germline CDR1 and CDR2 sequences are LNHDA and SQIVND (reference sequence). The CDR3 region is CASSIDPFTDTQYF. DNA of the CDR3: TGTGCCAGTAGTATTGACCCCTTCACAGATACGCAGTATTTT. The full variable domain, its missing parts supplied by reference TRBV19 and TRBJ2-3, is DGGITQSPKYLFRKEGQNVTLSCEQNLNHDAMYWYRQDPGQGLRLIYYSQIVNDFQKGDIAEGYSVSREKKESFPLTVTSAQKNPTAFYLCASSIDPFTDTQYFGPGTRLTVL.

The CDR3 loop reads CASSPLVGEAFF. DNA of the CDR3: TGTGCCAGCTCACCACTCGTGGGGGAAGCTTTCTTT. The chain uses TRBV18 and TRBJ1-1; D is unresolved. In germline, CDR1 is KGHSH, CDR2 LQKENI. V was pared by 1 base and J by 8 bases, with 8 bases between. The CDR3 length is 12 residues.

This clonotype was observed many times. This CDR3 reads CASSLLGGGSSYEQYF. The CDR3 region has the DNA TGTGCCAGCAGTTTACTCGGGGGAGGTAGCTCCTACGAGCAGTACTTC. The chain joins TRBV27 to TRBJ2-7, with a tentative D call TRBD2 (6 bases). Germline CDR1 and CDR2: MNHEY and SMNVEV (reference sequence). The CDR3 has 16 amino acids. V gave up 2 bases and J gave up 0 bases, with 14 bases separating them.

This clonotype was seen a handful of times. The chain carries TRBV6-1 and TRBJ1-2; D ambiguous. The CDR3 sequence is 16 residues long. The germline V gene has CDR1 MNHNS and CDR2 SASEGT. The V end was cut by 2 bases, the J end by 0 bases, with 13 bases between. This chain's CDR3 is CASSERSEGTNYGYTF. The CDR3 coding sequence is TGTGCCAGCAGTGAAAGGTCTGAAGGGACTAACTATGGCTACACCTTC.

This clonotype was seen more than once but under ten times. The J gene is TRBJ2-7, the V gene TRBV11-2; 7 nucleotides match TRBD1. The CDR3 consists of 18 residues. Germline lookup yields CDR1 SGHAT and CDR2 FQNNGV. Trimming took 5 bases from V and 3 from J; bases not matched to a gene: 19. CDR3 protein: CASSNRQGSNPRFYEQYF. The CDR3 DNA sequence: TGTGCCAGCAGCAATAGACAGGGATCAAACCCTCGGTTCTACGAGCAGTACTTC.

This clonotype came up a few times. This chain joins TRBV29-1 and TRBJ2-1; 14 bases agree with TRBD2. CDR1 is SQVTM, CDR2 ANQGSEA, per germline. V was clipped by 3 bases and J by 0 bases; unmatched bases: 7. This CDR3 spans 18 amino acids. This chain's CDR3 is CSVEKGTSGRFSYNEQFF. For the CDR3, the DNA is TGCAGCGTTGAGAAGGGGACTAGCGGGAGATTCTCCTACAATGAGCAGTTCTTC.

The chain carries TRBV7-3 and TRBJ2-5, with 13 bases aligning to TRBD2. V was clipped by 4 bases and J by 2 bases; unmatched bases: 7. Germline V CDR1 and CDR2: SGHTA, FQGTGA. CDR3 length equals 17 residues. The CDR3 region is CASSSPGLAGRQETQYF. Written as DNA, the CDR3 is TGTGCCAGCAGCTCACCGGGACTAGCGGGGCGGCAAGAGACCCAGTACTTC.

This clonotype turned up a few times. The chain links TRBV5-1 to TRBJ2-2; a possible D gene is TRBD1 (5 bases). Germline values: CDR1 SGHRS, CDR2 YFSETQ. The CDR3 covers 15 residues. V gave up 2 bases and J gave up 0 bases, with 8 bases separating them. CDR3 loop: CASSLGHANTGELFF. The CDR3 DNA reads as TGCGCCAGCAGCTTAGGACACGCGAACACCGGGGAGCTGTTTTTT.

This clonotype was detected a few times. The chain recombines TRBV27 with TRBJ1-4; D unclear. Germline V gives CDR1 MNHEY, CDR2 SMNVEV (reference sequence). This CDR3 comprises 13 residues. Trimming pared 1 base from V and 4 bases from J, leaving 4 bases between. Here the CDR3 DNA reads TGTGCCAGCAGTTTATTTTTTAATGAAAAACTGTTTTTT. The encoded protein is CASSLFFNEKLFF. The full variable domain, in which reference TRBV27 and TRBJ1-4 provide the parts outside the CDR3, is EAQVTQNPRYLITVTGKKLTVTCSQNMNHEYMSWYRQDPGLGLRQIYYSMNVEVTDKGDVPEGYKVSRKEKRNFPLILESPSPNQTSLYFCASSLFFNEKLFFGSGTQLSVL.

The rearrangement joins TRBV7-3 to TRBJ2-2; no clear D gene. CDR1 SGHTA and CDR2 FQGTGA come from the germline V gene. Trimming removed 1 base at V and 6 bases at J, with 6 bases between. The CDR3 spans 13 residues. CDR3 coding DNA: TGTGCCAGCAGCTTAAGCCTGGCCGGGGAGCTGTTTTTT. Translated: CASSLSLAGELFF.